Presented here are 4 T cell receptor beta chains from one specimen sequenced in a study of blood T cell repertoires in COVID-19. TCRdb's copy holds only in-frame clones and misses some; the assay was immunoSEQ multiplex PCR. Of about 210,000 clones listed, roughly nine tenths are singletons. Sequenced sample: peripheral blood. The receptor set was obtained from a middle-aged man with acute or convalescent COVID-19.

The V and J genes are TRBV12-3 or TRBV12-4 and TRBJ2-2; D not certain. The CDR3 extends over 13 amino acids. With 6 bases removed from V and 1 base from J, the gap between germline ends came to 6 bases. DNA for the CDR3: TGTGCCAGCAGCTATCAGAACACCGGGGAGCTGTTTTTT. Translated: CASSYQNTGELFF.

The chain joins TRBV6-6 to TRBJ1-3, with TRBD1 matching over 7 bases. The V gene's germline CDR1 is MNHNY and CDR2 SVGAGI (reference sequence). Losses at the gene ends were 0 bases for V and 2 bases for J; bases not matched to a gene: 4. This CDR3 has 16 residues. In DNA form, the CDR3 reads TGTGCCAGCAGTTACTCGGATACAGGGGCTGGAAACACCATATATTTT. Translated, it gives CASSYSDTGAGNTIYF.

The rearrangement joins TRBV7-3 to TRBJ2-5; 8 nucleotides align to TRBD1. With 5 bases clipped from V and 4 bases from J, the junction kept 3 bases outside the gene matches. Germline assignment: CDR1 SGHTA and CDR2 FQGTGA. This CDR3 has 13 amino acids. The CDR3 nucleotides read TGTGCCAGCAGCCACGACAGGGGAGAGACCCAGTACTTC. Its translation: CASSHDRGETQYF. Based on the CDR3 plus reference TRBV7-3 and TRBJ2-5, the full variable domain is GAGVSQTPSNKVTEKGKYVELRCDPISGHTALYWYRQSLGQGPEFLIYFQGTGAADDSGLPNDRFFAVRPEGSVSTLKIQRTERGDSAVYLCASSHDRGETQYFGPGTRLLVL.

The chain couples TRBV7-2 to TRBJ2-3; 11 bases fit TRBD2. Germline trimming cut 5 bases from V and 1 base from J; bases unmatched to any gene: 5. This CDR3 has 16 residues. Germline CDR1 SGHTA, CDR2 FQGNSA. The CDR3 sequence: CASSPIAGGGTDTQYF. The CDR3 DNA is TGTGCCAGCAGCCCGATAGCGGGGGGGGGCACAGATACGCAGTATTTT. The full variable domain, in which reference TRBV7-2 and TRBJ2-3 provide the parts outside the CDR3, is GAGVSQSPSNKVTEKGKDVELRCDPISGHTALYWYRQSLGQGLEFLIYFQGNSAPDKSGLPSDRFSAERTGGSVSTLTIQRTQQEDSAVYLCASSPIAGGGTDTQYFGPGTRLTVL.